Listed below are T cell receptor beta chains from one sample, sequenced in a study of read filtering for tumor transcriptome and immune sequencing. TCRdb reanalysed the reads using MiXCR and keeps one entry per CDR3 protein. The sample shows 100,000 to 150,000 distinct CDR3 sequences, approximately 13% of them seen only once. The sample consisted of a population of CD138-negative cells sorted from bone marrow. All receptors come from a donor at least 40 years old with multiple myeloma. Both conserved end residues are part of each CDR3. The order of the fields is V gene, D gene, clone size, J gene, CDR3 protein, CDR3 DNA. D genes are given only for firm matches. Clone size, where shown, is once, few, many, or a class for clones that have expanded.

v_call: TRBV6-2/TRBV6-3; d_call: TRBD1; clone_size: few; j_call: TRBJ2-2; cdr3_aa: CASSYSRTGNTGELFF; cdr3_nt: TGTGCCAGCAGTTACTCGAGGACAGGGAACACCGGGGAGCTGTTTTTT
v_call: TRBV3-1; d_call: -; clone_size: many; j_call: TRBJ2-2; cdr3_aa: CASSQAGARTGELFF; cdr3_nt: TGTGCCAGCAGCCAAGCAGGGGCGCGGACCGGGGAGCTGTTTTTT
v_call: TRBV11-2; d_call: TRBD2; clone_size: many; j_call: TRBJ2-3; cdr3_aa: CASSLGLTSEPYF; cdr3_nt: TGTGCCAGCAGCTTAGGCCTGACTAGCGAACCGTATTTT
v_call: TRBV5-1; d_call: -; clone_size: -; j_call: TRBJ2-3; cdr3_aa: CASSLVQGATDTQYF; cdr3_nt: TGCGCCAGCAGCTTGGTGCAGGGAGCTACAGATACGCAGTATTTT
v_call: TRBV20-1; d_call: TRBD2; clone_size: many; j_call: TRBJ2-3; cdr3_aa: CSALIGLAGGPGTDTQYF; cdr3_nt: TGCAGTGCCCTAATAGGACTAGCGGGAGGGCCTGGCACAGATACGCAGTATTTT
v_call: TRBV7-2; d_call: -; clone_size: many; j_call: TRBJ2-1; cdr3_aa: CASSSNVLPEQFF; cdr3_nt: TGTGCCAGCAGCTCAAATGTACTACCAGAGCAGTTCTTC
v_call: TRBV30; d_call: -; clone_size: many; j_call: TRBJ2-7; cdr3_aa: CAWSVLRGYEQYF; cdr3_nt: TGTGCCTGGAGTGTGTTAAGGGGCTACGAGCAGTACTTC
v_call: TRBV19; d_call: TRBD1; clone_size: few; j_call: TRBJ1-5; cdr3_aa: CASSDRVTNQPQHF; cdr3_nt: TGTGCCAGTAGTGACAGGGTCACCAATCAGCCCCAGCATTTT
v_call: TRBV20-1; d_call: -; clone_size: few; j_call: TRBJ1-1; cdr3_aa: CSARRMTMNTEAFF; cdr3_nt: TGCAGTGCTAGACGTATGACCATGAACACTGAAGCTTTCTTT
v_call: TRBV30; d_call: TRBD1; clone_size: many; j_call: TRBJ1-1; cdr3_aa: CAWQGANTEAFF; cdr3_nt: TGTGCCTGGCAGGGGGCAAACACTGAAGCTTTCTTT
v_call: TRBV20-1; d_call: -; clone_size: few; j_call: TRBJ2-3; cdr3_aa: CSERGPTDTQYF; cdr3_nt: TGCAGTGAACGGGGGCCCACAGATACGCAGTATTTT
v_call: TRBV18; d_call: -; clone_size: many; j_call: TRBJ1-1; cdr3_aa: CASSPPMTGQNTEAFF; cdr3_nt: TGTGCCAGCTCACCACCGATGACAGGACAGAACACTGAAGCTTTCTTT
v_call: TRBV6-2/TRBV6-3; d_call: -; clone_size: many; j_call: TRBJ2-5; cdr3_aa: CASSERETQYF; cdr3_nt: TGTGCCAGCAGTGAACGGGAGACCCAGTACTTC
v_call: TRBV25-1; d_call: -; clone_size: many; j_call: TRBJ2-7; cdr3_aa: CASSKSGDASYEQYF; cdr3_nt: TGTGCCAGCAGTAAGTCAGGGGACGCATCCTACGAGCAGTACTTC
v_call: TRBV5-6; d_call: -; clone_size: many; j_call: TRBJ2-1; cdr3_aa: CASSLARDSYNEQFF; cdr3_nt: TGTGCCAGCAGCTTGGCCAGGGATTCCTACAATGAGCAGTTCTTC
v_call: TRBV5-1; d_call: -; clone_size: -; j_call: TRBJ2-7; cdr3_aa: CASSSGSYEQYF; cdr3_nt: TGCGCCAGCAGCTCAGGGTCCTACGAGCAGTACTTC
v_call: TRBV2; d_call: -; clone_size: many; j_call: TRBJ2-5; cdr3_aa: CASSAVPQETQYF; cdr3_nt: TGTGCCAGCAGTGCGGTCCCCCAAGAGACCCAGTACTTC
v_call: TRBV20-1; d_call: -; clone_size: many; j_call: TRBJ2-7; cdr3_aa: CSALRVYEQYF; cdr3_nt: TGCAGTGCTCTTCGAGTTTACGAGCAGTACTTC
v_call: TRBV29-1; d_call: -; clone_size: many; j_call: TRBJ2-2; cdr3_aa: CSVFIRDGNTGELFF; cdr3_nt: TGCAGCGTTTTTATCCGGGACGGGAACACCGGGGAGCTGTTTTTT
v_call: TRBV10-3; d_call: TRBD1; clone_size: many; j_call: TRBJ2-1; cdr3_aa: CATGTGGDEQFF; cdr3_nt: TGTGCCACGGGGACAGGGGGCGATGAGCAGTTCTTC
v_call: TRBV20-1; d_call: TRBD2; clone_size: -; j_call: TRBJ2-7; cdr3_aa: CSAREGLAGDEQYF; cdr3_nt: TGCAGTGCTAGAGAGGGACTAGCGGGAGACGAGCAGTACTTC
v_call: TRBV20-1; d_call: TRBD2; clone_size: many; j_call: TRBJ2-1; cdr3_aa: CSARLAGAYNEQFF; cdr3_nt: TGCAGTGCTAGATTAGCGGGAGCCTACAATGAGCAGTTCTTC
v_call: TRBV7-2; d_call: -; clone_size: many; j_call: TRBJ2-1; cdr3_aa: CASSLDSFYNEQFF; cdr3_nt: TGTGCCAGCAGCTTAGACAGTTTCTACAATGAGCAGTTCTTC
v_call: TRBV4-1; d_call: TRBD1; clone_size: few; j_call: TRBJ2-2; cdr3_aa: CASSHPGQSFGELFF; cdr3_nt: TGCGCCAGCAGCCACCCGGGACAGTCTTTCGGGGAGCTGTTTTTT
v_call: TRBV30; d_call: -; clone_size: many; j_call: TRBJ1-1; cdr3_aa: CASKGQGNTEAFF; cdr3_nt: TGTGCCTCAAAGGGGCAGGGGAACACTGAAGCTTTCTTT
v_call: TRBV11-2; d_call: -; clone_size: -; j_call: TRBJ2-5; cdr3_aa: CASSLPPGADVQETQYF; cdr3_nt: TGTGCCAGCAGCTTACCTCCAGGGGCCGACGTCCAAGAGACCCAGTACTTC
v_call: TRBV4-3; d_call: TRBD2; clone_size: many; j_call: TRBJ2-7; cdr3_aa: CASSQSAPGTSGYEQYF; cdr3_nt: TGCGCCAGCAGCCAAAGCGCACCCGGGACTAGCGGCTACGAGCAGTACTTC
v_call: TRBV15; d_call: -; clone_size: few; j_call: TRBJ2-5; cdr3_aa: CATSSLGAGETQYF; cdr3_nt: TGTGCCACCAGCAGCCTGGGGGCAGGAGAGACCCAGTACTTC
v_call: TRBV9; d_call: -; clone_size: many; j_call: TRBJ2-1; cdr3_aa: CASSSPWDNEQFF; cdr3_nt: TGTGCCAGCAGCTCCCCTTGGGACAATGAGCAGTTCTTC
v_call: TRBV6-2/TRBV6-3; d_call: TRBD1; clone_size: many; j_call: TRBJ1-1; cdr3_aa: CASSRGQGAANTEAFF; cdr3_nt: TGTGCCAGCAGTAGGGGACAGGGGGCGGCGAACACTGAAGCTTTCTTT
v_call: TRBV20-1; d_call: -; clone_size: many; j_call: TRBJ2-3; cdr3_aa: CSARNGLERTDTQYF; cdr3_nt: TGCAGTGCTAGAAACGGGCTGGAGCGTACAGATACGCAGTATTTT
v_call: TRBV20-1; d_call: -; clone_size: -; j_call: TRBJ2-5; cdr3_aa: CSARGAGARETQYF; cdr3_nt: TGCAGTGCAAGGGGGGCGGGAGCGAGAGAGACCCAGTACTTC
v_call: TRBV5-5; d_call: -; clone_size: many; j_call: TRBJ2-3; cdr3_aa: CASSLEGRVSRYF; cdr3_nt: TGTGCCAGCAGTCTAGAGGGACGGGTCTCCAGGTATTTT
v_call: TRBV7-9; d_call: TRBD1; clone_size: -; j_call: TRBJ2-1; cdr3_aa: CASSPIQGSRNEQSF; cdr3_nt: TGTGCCAGCAGCCCCATACAGGGGTCTAGGAATGAGCAGTCCTTC
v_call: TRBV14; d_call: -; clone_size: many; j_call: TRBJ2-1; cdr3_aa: CASSLGRGLTAEQFF; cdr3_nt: TGTGCCAGCAGCCTAGGGAGGGGGCTGACGGCTGAGCAGTTCTTC
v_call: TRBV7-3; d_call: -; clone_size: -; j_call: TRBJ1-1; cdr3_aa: CASSFSVSTEAFF; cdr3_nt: TGTGCCAGCAGCTTTTCGGTCAGCACTGAAGCTTTCTTT
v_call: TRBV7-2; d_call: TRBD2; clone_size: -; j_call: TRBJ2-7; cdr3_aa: CASRPSGGPYEQYF; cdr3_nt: TGTGCCAGCAGACCCAGCGGGGGACCCTACGAGCAGTACTTC
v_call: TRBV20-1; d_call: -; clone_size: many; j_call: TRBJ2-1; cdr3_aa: CSARPFSAGTYNEQFF; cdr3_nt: TGCAGTGCTAGGCCCTTTTCGGCGGGGACGTACAATGAGCAGTTCTTC
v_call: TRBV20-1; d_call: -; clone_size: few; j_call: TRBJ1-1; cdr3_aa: CSARGLRASEAFF; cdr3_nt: TGCAGTGCTAGGGGGTTGAGGGCATCTGAAGCTTTCTTT
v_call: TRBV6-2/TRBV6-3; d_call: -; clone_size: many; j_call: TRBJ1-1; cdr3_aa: CASSYVVSTNTEAFF; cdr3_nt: TGTGCCAGCAGTTATGTAGTCAGTACCAACACTGAAGCTTTCTTT